A selection of T cell receptor beta chains follows, all from one sample in a study of OX40 agonist ivuxolimab in advanced cancers. The data were produced by immunoSEQ multiplex PCR, yet TCRdb's version contains in-frame clones alone and is incomplete. The profile shows around 100,000 clones, around nine tenths of them singletons. Sequencing used CD4+ or CD8+ T cells sorted from blood, obtained in a trial of the OX40 agonist ivuxolimab. The receptors shown here come from an adult with an advanced solid tumor such as melanoma, head and neck, liver or kidney cancer. The CDR3 runs from the conserved cysteine through the conserved F or W. The D gene is left open where the match is weak. For some rows the clone size is stated as once, few or many, or as a class when expanded; others skip it.

v_call,d_call,j_call,clone_size,cdr3_aa,cdr3_nt
TRBV6-6,TRBD1,TRBJ2-5,few,CASRPPGQMLETQYF,TGTGCCAGCAGACCACCGGGACAGATGTTGGAGACCCAGTACTTC
TRBV6-5,TRBD1,TRBJ2-3,-,CASINPGQGTQYF,TGTGCCAGCATTAATCCGGGACAGGGAACGCAGTATTTT
TRBV21-1,-,TRBJ2-7,-,CASSLGDRATTYEQYF,TGTGCCAGCAGCTTAGGGGACAGGGCAACTACCTACGAGCAGTACTTC
TRBV2,-,TRBJ2-7,few,CASSLAPVSEQYF,TGTGCCAGCAGTCTAGCCCCCGTTTCCGAGCAGTACTTC
TRBV30,-,TRBJ1-6,once,CAWRGASNSPLHF,TGTGCCTGGAGGGGGGCCTCAAATTCACCCCTCCACTTT
TRBV6-5,-,TRBJ1-1,-,CASATGPGLYTEAFF,TGTGCCAGCGCAACAGGGCCAGGCCTCTACACTGAAGCTTTCTTT
TRBV6-4,TRBD1,TRBJ2-7,-,CASSDSEDRMGPYEQYF,TGTGCCAGCAGTGACTCAGAGGACAGGATGGGACCCTACGAGCAGTACTTC
TRBV7-9,TRBD1,TRBJ2-5,-,CASSADRGIQETQYF,TGTGCCAGCAGCGCAGACAGGGGAATCCAAGAGACCCAGTACTTC
TRBV7-2,-,TRBJ2-7,-,CASSLTRGAYEQYF,TGTGCCAGCAGCTTAACCAGGGGAGCCTACGAGCAGTACTTC
TRBV7-9,-,TRBJ1-3,-,CASSVGLRSLSGNTIYF,TGTGCCAGCAGCGTTGGACTCCGTTCACTCTCTGGAAACACCATATATTTT
TRBV7-6,-,TRBJ2-5,-,CASSLEGGRSGTQYF,TGTGCCAGCAGCTTAGAGGGGGGGCGGTCAGGGACCCAGTACTTC
TRBV6-6,-,TRBJ1-1,-,CASSYEEDTEAFF,TGTGCCAGCAGTTACGAGGAGGACACTGAAGCTTTCTTT
TRBV29-1,TRBD2,TRBJ2-5,-,CSVDALAGGLGRPDF,TGCAGCGTAGATGCACTAGCGGGAGGGCTGGGGAGACCGGACTTC
TRBV6-1,-,TRBJ1-5,once,CASRGGNFNQPQHF,TGTGCCAGCAGGGGGGGGAATTTCAATCAGCCCCAGCATTTT
TRBV11-2,TRBD2,TRBJ2-7,-,CASSLAGGQYEQYF,TGTGCCAGCAGCTTAGCGGGAGGGCAATACGAGCAGTACTTC
TRBV28,-,TRBJ2-7,-,CASSPTRSYEQYF,TGTGCCAGCAGTCCGACTCGCTCCTACGAGCAGTACTTC
TRBV10-3,-,TRBJ1-5,-,CAISVDIRQPQHF,TGTGCCATCAGTGTAGACATTCGGCAGCCCCAGCATTTT
TRBV5-3,-,TRBJ2-2,-,CARSPGGTGELFF,TGTGCCAGAAGCCCCGGGGGCACCGGGGAGCTGTTTTTT
TRBV7-6,TRBD2,TRBJ2-5,-,CASSLGLAGGSQETQYF,TGTGCCAGCAGCTTAGGGCTAGCGGGAGGGTCTCAAGAGACCCAGTACTTC
TRBV5-4,TRBD2,TRBJ2-2,-,CASSTTSKGLAGVNTGELFF,TGTGCCAGCAGCACCACGAGCAAGGGACTAGCGGGAGTGAACACCGGGGAGCTGTTTTTT
TRBV5-4,TRBD1,TRBJ2-2,-,CASQGVSELNTGELFF,TGTGCCAGCCAGGGGGTCTCCGAGCTCAACACCGGGGAGCTGTTTTTT
TRBV10-3,-,TRBJ2-7,few,CAGGQGGAYEQYF,TGTGCCGGGGGGCAAGGGGGAGCCTACGAGCAGTACTTC
TRBV6-6,-,TRBJ2-2,-,CASSYRSSGELFF,TGTGCCAGCAGTTACCGTTCTTCCGGGGAGCTGTTTTTT
TRBV14,-,TRBJ2-7,-,CASSQDFRSEQYF,TGTGCCAGCAGCCAAGACTTCAGGTCCGAGCAGTACTTC
TRBV5-6,-,TRBJ2-1,-,CASSGGRGSSYNEQFF,TGTGCCAGCAGCGGCGGACGGGGGAGCTCCTACAATGAGCAGTTCTTC
TRBV6-6,TRBD1,TRBJ2-7,-,CASSRTGNYEQYF,TGTGCCAGCAGCCGGACAGGGAACTACGAGCAGTACTTC
TRBV28,-,TRBJ2-1,-,CASLGGRPGEQFF,TGTGCCAGCTTAGGAGGGAGGCCTGGTGAGCAGTTCTTC
TRBV7-3,TRBD1,TRBJ2-2,-,CASSLGQAANTGELFF,TGTGCCAGCAGCCTCGGACAGGCTGCGAACACCGGGGAGCTGTTTTTT
TRBV19,-,TRBJ1-1,few,CASSMEQQGTEAFF,TGTGCCAGTAGTATGGAGCAGCAGGGGACTGAAGCTTTCTTT
TRBV18,-,TRBJ2-3,-,CASSLTLDTQYF,TGTGCCAGCTCACTCACTTTGGATACGCAGTATTTT
TRBV5-4,-,TRBJ2-3,-,CASSIDPLGTDTQYF,TGTGCCAGCAGCATCGACCCGCTTGGCACAGATACGCAGTATTTT
TRBV5-1,TRBD1,TRBJ2-6,-,CASSTTGRGANVLTF,TGCGCCAGCAGCACGACAGGGCGTGGGGCCAACGTCCTGACTTTC
TRBV10-3,-,TRBJ1-2,-,CAISDLDYYGYTF,TGTGCCATCAGTGACTTGGATTACTATGGCTACACCTTC
TRBV29-1,TRBD2,TRBJ2-1,few,CSVGVGGPVNEQFF,TGCAGCGTTGGGGTGGGAGGGCCCGTCAATGAGCAGTTCTTC
TRBV2,TRBD2,TRBJ2-1,-,CAGSLAEGYNEQFF,TGTGCCGGATCACTAGCGGAGGGCTACAATGAGCAGTTCTTC
TRBV28,-,TRBJ2-5,once,CASTRGGAEGETQYF,TGTGCCAGCACCAGAGGAGGGGCGGAGGGAGAGACCCAGTACTTC
TRBV2,TRBD1,TRBJ1-4,-,CASSRPRQGARSNEKLFF,TGTGCCAGCAGCCGACCTAGACAGGGGGCGCGTTCTAATGAAAAACTGTTTTTT
TRBV7-6,-,TRBJ2-3,-,CASSGGFLDTQYF,TGTGCCAGCTCCGGAGGGTTTTTGGATACGCAGTATTTT
TRBV19,-,TRBJ2-5,-,CASSMYQQETQYF,TGTGCCAGTAGTATGTACCAGCAAGAGACCCAGTACTTC
TRBV6-6,-,TRBJ2-7,-,CASSRSLQQDYEQYF,TGTGCCAGCAGTCGTTCCCTCCAGCAAGACTACGAGCAGTACTTC
TRBV18,-,TRBJ2-3,-,CASSPPRATSGRDTQYF,TGTGCCAGCTCACCACCCCGCGCGACTAGTGGGAGGGATACGCAGTATTTT
TRBV19,-,TRBJ2-2,-,CASSIENGELFF,TGTGCCAGTAGTATAGAGAACGGGGAGCTGTTTTTT
TRBV30,-,TRBJ1-5,few,CAWSGGSRAQHF,TGTGCCTGGAGTGGAGGGAGTAGGGCCCAGCATTTT
TRBV7-9,TRBD1,TRBJ2-1,-,CASSFLIGDRNYNEQFF,TGTGCCAGCAGCTTCTTGATAGGGGACAGGAACTACAATGAGCAGTTCTTC
TRBV27,-,TRBJ2-4,-,CASSFQGGDIQYF,TGTGCCAGCAGTTTCCAGGGCGGCGACATTCAGTACTTC
TRBV10-3,-,TRBJ1-2,-,CAISDGGRGGSDGYTF,TGTGCCATCAGTGATGGGGGCAGGGGCGGTAGTGATGGCTACACCTTC
TRBV19,-,TRBJ1-1,-,CASTVRRGNTEAFF,TGTGCCAGTACCGTCCGGAGAGGGAACACTGAAGCTTTCTTT
TRBV2,TRBD1,TRBJ1-3,-,CASRKDRADTIYF,TGTGCCAGCAGGAAAGACAGGGCAGACACCATATATTTT
TRBV11-2,-,TRBJ1-1,-,CASSLDMANTEAFF,TGTGCCAGCAGCTTAGATATGGCGAACACTGAAGCTTTCTTT
TRBV5-1,TRBD2,TRBJ2-2,-,CASSQPREEYTGELFF,TGCGCCAGCAGCCAGCCCCGGGAGGAATACACCGGGGAGCTGTTTTTT
TRBV19,-,TRBJ1-3,once,CATADSSGGNTIYF,TGTGCCACAGCGGACTCCTCTGGAGGAAACACCATATATTTT
TRBV4-2,TRBD2,TRBJ2-2,-,CASGTSGRDTGELFF,TGTGCCAGCGGGACTAGCGGGAGAGACACCGGGGAGCTGTTTTTT
TRBV11-2,TRBD1,TRBJ2-3,-,CASSYRDRSTDTQYF,TGTGCCAGCAGCTACCGGGACAGAAGCACAGATACGCAGTATTTT
TRBV7-2,TRBD2,TRBJ2-7,-,CASGWEGTYEQYF,TGTGCCAGCGGGTGGGAGGGTACGTACGAGCAGTACTTC
TRBV28,-,TRBJ2-7,-,CASSPTARSYEQYF,TGTGCCAGCAGTCCTACTGCTCGAAGTTACGAGCAGTACTTC
TRBV7-2,-,TRBJ2-2,few,CASSLTANTGELFF,TGTGCCAGCAGCTTAACTGCGAACACCGGGGAGCTGTTTTTT
TRBV11-2,TRBD2,TRBJ2-4,once,CASSPLAGGEGENIQYF,TGTGCCAGCAGCCCACTAGCGGGAGGGGAGGGCGAAAACATTCAGTACTTC
TRBV5-4,-,TRBJ1-4,-,CASSSLDSNEKLFF,TGTGCCAGCAGCTCCCTTGACAGTAATGAAAAACTGTTTTTT
TRBV11-2,TRBD1,TRBJ2-7,-,CASSGQGHEQYF,TGTGCCAGCAGCGGACAGGGTCACGAGCAGTACTTC
TRBV6-1,TRBD1,TRBJ1-2,-,CASTRTTGNYGYTF,TGTGCCAGCACTAGGACGACAGGGAACTATGGCTACACCTTC